This T cell receptor beta chain was sequenced in a study of shared clonotypes between healthy human individuals. Adult donors, all healthy and HIV-negative, had no recent acute infections or vaccinations. Caucasian adults living in Nashville, Tennessee, provided all samples. Overall study results and limits: Only a few donors were included, so the genetic and exposure-history diversity represented was limited.

V lost 5 bases and J 9 bases, leaving 14 bases between the germline ends. The length of the CDR3 is 13 residues. Details on this clone: The antigen remains undetermined.

The repertoire was sequenced with immunoSEQ multiplex PCR; TCRdb's copy has only in-frame clones and lacks some. The table has millions of clones, around 90% seen once. The sequence was obtained from a young man in good health. The gene calls are TRBV23-1 and TRBJ1-5, with D unclear. TRBV23-1 is an ORF, and what it does is uncertain. Input material: naive CD4+ T cells sorted from blood. Subset here: CD45RA+ positively selected. For the CDR3, the DNA is TGCGCCAGCAGTGCTAGGAAGGTCTCGCCCCAGCATTTT. Amino acids: CASSARKVSPQHF.